Presented here are 15 T cell receptor beta chains from one specimen sequenced in a study of blood T cell repertoires in COVID-19. The table came from immunoSEQ multiplex PCR; TCRdb's copy has only in-frame clones and leaves some out. Of some 150,000 clones listed, 83% are singletons. Sequencing was performed on peripheral blood. The origin of the receptors is a woman aged 60-70 years with COVID-19, enrolled during active disease.

This chain uses TRBV7-3 with TRBJ1-1; 7 nucleotides align to TRBD1. V was clipped by 5 bases and J by 5 bases; unmatched bases: 11. Germline loops: CDR1 SGHTA, CDR2 FQGTGA. CDR3 length: 15 residues. The CDR3 loop reads CASSDSDRAGTEAFF. The CDR3, as DNA: TGTGCCAGCAGCGATAGTGACAGGGCTGGGACTGAAGCTTTCTTT.

The chain links TRBV5-6 to TRBJ2-1; no clear D gene. The CDR3 is 14 residues long. Trimming took off 4 bases at V and 6 bases at J, with 14 bases between the two ends. Per the germline V gene, CDR1 is SGHDT and CDR2 is YYEEEE. CDR3 loop: CASSIRSLFNEQFF. As DNA, the CDR3 is TGTGCCAGCAGCATTCGATCCCTATTCAATGAGCAGTTCTTC.

The V call is TRBV30, the J call TRBJ2-4, with 8 bases lining up with TRBD1. After removal of 0 bases from V and 0 bases from J, the junction contained 10 bases not matched to a gene. The CDR3 is 18 residues long. CDR1 GTSNPN and CDR2 SVGIG come from the germline V gene (reference sequence). This CDR3 is CAWSVGGTGSIAKNIQYF. In DNA form, the CDR3 reads TGTGCCTGGAGTGTAGGAGGGACAGGTTCCATAGCCAAAAACATTCAGTACTTC.

The chain combines TRBV5-6 with TRBJ1-2; 7 nucleotides agree with TRBD1. Germline CDR1 and CDR2: SGHDT and YYEEEE. The junction had 4 bases not matched to a gene; V was cut back by 2 bases and J by 6 bases. The CDR3 spans 13 residues. CDR3 bases: TGTGCCAGCAGCTTTGGGACAGCGAATGGCTACACCTTC. This encodes CASSFGTANGYTF.

This clone was detected a few times. The chain employs TRBV2 and TRBJ2-4, with a weak D call TRBD1 (5 bases). The CDR3 loop spans 15 amino acids. Trimming pared 6 bases from V and 0 bases from J, leaving 12 bases between. Germline V gene lookup returns CDR1 SNHLY and CDR2 FYNNEI. DNA of the CDR3: TGTGCCAGCAGATACCAGGGCATAGCCAAAAACATTCAGTACTTC. This gives the protein CASRYQGIAKNIQYF.

Only a few counts were recorded for this clone. This chain connects TRBV12-5 to TRBJ1-3; D is perhaps TRBD1 (6 bases). The germline V and J ends were trimmed by 6 bases and 2 bases, with 14 bases remaining between them. Germline values: CDR1 LGHNT, CDR2 FRNRAP. The CDR3 loop spans 15 amino acids. This chain's CDR3 is CASGRTVITGNTIYF. DNA of the CDR3: TGTGCTAGTGGGCGGACAGTGATTACTGGAAACACCATATATTTT.

V and J are TRBV28 and TRBJ2-1, with a tentative D call TRBD2 (6 bases). The CDR3 is made up of 12 amino acids. Looked up from germline, CDR1 is MDHEN and CDR2 is SYDVKM. With 6 bases removed from V and 4 bases from J, the gap between germline ends came to 7 bases. CDR3 nucleotide sequence: TGTGCCAGCAGGGGGGGATACAATGAGCAGTTCTTC. It is translated as CASRGGYNEQFF.

The chain couples TRBV7-9 to TRBJ2-2; D may be TRBD2 (5 bases). From germline, CDR1 is SEHNR and CDR2 FQNEAQ (reference sequence). With 0 bases removed from V and 13 bases from J, the gap between germline ends came to 9 bases. The CDR3 sequence is 12 residues long. The CDR3 sequence is CASSLAARGLFF. Here the CDR3 DNA reads TGTGCCAGCAGCTTAGCGGCCCGGGGGCTGTTTTTT.

The chain recombines TRBV3-1 (or the pseudogene TRBV3-2) with TRBJ1-5; 8 bases are a match to TRBD1. Germline CDR1 reads LGHDT; CDR2 reads YNNKEL (reference sequence). The CDR3 extends over 19 amino acids. The J segment lost 0 bases and the V segment lost 3 bases, leaving 13 bases of the junction unmatched. The CDR3 loop is CASSHPFPPDRDSNQPQHF. CDR3 sequence (DNA): TGTGCCAGCAGCCATCCCTTTCCTCCGGACAGGGATAGCAATCAGCCCCAGCATTTT.

The J gene is TRBJ1-2, the V gene TRBV6-5, with D uncertain. Trimming cost V 5 bases and J 3 bases, with 10 bases left between them. The CDR3 has 13 residues. Germline V CDR1 and CDR2: MNHEY, SVGAGI. In DNA, the CDR3 is TGTGCCAGCAGTCTGGGGAGGGACTATGGCTACACCTTC. The encoded protein is CASSLGRDYGYTF.

This sequence joins TRBV18 and TRBJ2-3; D may be TRBD1 (5 bases). V gave up 6 bases and J gave up 3 bases, with 13 bases separating them. The CDR3 length is 14 residues. Germline CDR1 is KGHSH and CDR2 is LQKENI. The CDR3 nucleotides are TGTGCCAGCTCGCAGGGTATGGAGACAGATACGCAGTATTTT. It translates to CASSQGMETDTQYF.

The rearrangement uses TRBV6-5 and TRBJ2-1; 14 bases map to TRBD2. This CDR3 spans 15 amino acids. CDR1 is MNHEY, CDR2 SVGAGI, per germline. V trimming: 9 bases; J trimming: 8 bases; junction bases outside the gene matches: 9. CDR3 protein: CASRSGTSGSHEQFF. The CDR3 bases are TGTGCCAGTAGATCAGGGACTAGCGGGAGCCATGAGCAGTTCTTC.

V is TRBV24-1 and J is TRBJ2-1, with D perhaps TRBD1 (5 bases). The ends were cut back, 0 bases at V and 10 bases at J, with 12 bases in the middle. CDR3 length equals 14 residues. Germline loops: CDR1 KGHDR, CDR2 SFDVKD. DNA of the CDR3: TGTGCCACCAGTGATTTGGGGGCTACCGGGGAGCAGTTCTTC. The encoded protein is CATSDLGATGEQFF.

V and J are TRBV6-5 and TRBJ2-1, with D perhaps matching TRBD2 (6 bases). Germline CDR1 is MNHEY and CDR2 is SVGAGI. The V gene lost 6 bases and the J gene lost 4 bases, with 16 bases spanning the gap. The CDR3 contains 15 residues. The CDR3 loop reads CASRPGLRMYNEQFF. The CDR3, as DNA: TGTGCCAGCAGGCCGGGACTCAGAATGTACAATGAGCAGTTCTTC.

V is TRBV6-6 and J is TRBJ2-4; D uncertain. V gave up 8 bases and J gave up 5 bases, with 13 bases separating them. Germline CDR1 MNHNY, CDR2 SVGAGI (reference sequence). The CDR3 covers 13 residues. For the CDR3, the DNA is TGTGCCAGCTCCCCTCCCCCCCAAAACATTCAGTACTTC. The encoded protein is CASSPPPQNIQYF.